This T cell receptor (beta chain) derives from a study of identical twins. Findings and limits, study-wide: Twin pairs had excess sharing that was weaker in beta out-of-frame sequences. Within monozygotic twins, out-of-frame TCR alpha sharing was underestimated by the models.

This clonotype was counted only a few times. Antigen: not known. Donors uniformly comprised healthy Caucasians. Each CDR3 protein is one row after TCRdb ran MiXCR on the 5' RACE reads. The table records fewer than 650,000 distinct CDR3 sequences, just under 10% of them present only once. CDR1 is SNHLY, CDR2 FYNNEI, per germline. The V and J ends lost 6 bases and 2 bases respectively, with 10 bases between them. This CDR3 is 13 amino acids long. This sample also belongs to another study, concerning yellow fever vaccine responses in identical twins. That work adds: Twins reportedly appeared to share part of their vaccine T cell response while keeping part individual.

The V and J genes are TRBV2 and TRBJ1-1; D unresolved. The sample consisted of PBMCs. The TCR sequence derives from a woman between 18 and 29 years old in good health. The CDR3 DNA is TGTGCCAGCAGGGTAACACTTAACACTGAAGCTTTCTTT. Translated, it gives CASRVTLNTEAFF.